Shown below are 29 T cell receptor beta chains from a single sample sequenced in a study of Graves' ophthalmopathy and Graves' hyperthyroidism. RNA transcripts were the template, and TCR beta CDR3 regions were amplified from them. An initial RT-PCR round employing HTBI primers preceded a second-round multiplex PCR. Each CDR3 protein is one row after TCRdb ran MiXCR on the multiplex PCR reads. The sample includes tens of thousands of distinct CDR3 sequences, approximately 50% of them seen just once. The specimen was peripheral blood. Every receptor here comes from an adult woman with stable Graves' hyperthyroidism.

This clonotype was detected ten times or more. The V call is TRBV15, the J call TRBJ1-2, with D unresolved. Germline V gene lookup returns CDR1 LNHNV and CDR2 YYDKDF (reference sequence). V was clipped by 2 bases and J by 8 bases, with 12 bases between them. This CDR3 is built from 13 residues. DNA of the CDR3: TGTGCCACCAGCAGAATGGAAGACCCGGGCTACACCTTC. Translating it yields CATSRMEDPGYTF.

This clonotype counts as medium-sized. V usage is TRBV20-1 and J usage is TRBJ2-6; the D gene is possibly TRBD2 (6 bases). Per the germline V gene, CDR1 is DFQATT and CDR2 is SNEGSKA (reference sequence). The CDR3 contains 15 residues. V lost 2 bases and J 1 base, leaving 9 bases between the germline ends. CDR3 coding DNA: TGCAGTGCTAGATCGGGGGTATCTGGGGCCAACGTCCTGACTTTC. Translated: CSARSGVSGANVLTF.

The sample holds a few counts of this clonotype. This chain joins TRBV28 and TRBJ2-1, with TRBD2 matching over 7 bases. CDR1 MDHEN and CDR2 SYDVKM come from the germline V gene. V trimming: 4 bases; J trimming: 8 bases; junction bases outside the gene matches: 11. This CDR3 spans 15 amino acids. Here the CDR3 reads CASSSPAGSGDEQFF. The CDR3 nucleotides are TGTGCCAGCAGTTCCCCAGCGGGGAGTGGCGATGAGCAGTTCTTC.

V gene TRBV10-3 combines with J gene TRBJ2-7; 11 bases agree with TRBD1. Germline assignment: CDR1 ENHRY and CDR2 SYGVKD. Trimming took 10 bases from V and 2 from J; bases not matched to a gene: 4. The CDR3 totals 13 residues. In DNA form, the CDR3 reads TGTGCCAGCCGGGACAGGGGGACCTACGAGCAGTACTTC. Residues: CASRDRGTYEQYF.

This chain joins TRBV7-3 and TRBJ2-7, with TRBD2 matching over 9 bases. The germline gives CDR1 SGHTA, CDR2 FQGTGA. The CDR3 has 15 amino acids. V shed 4 bases, J shed 5 bases, and the junction held 9 bases outside the gene matches. The CDR3 region has the DNA TGTGCCAGCAGCTCATTAGCGGGAGTCTATAACGAGCAGTACTTC. Its translation: CASSSLAGVYNEQYF.

In this sample, this clonotype turned up many times. The rearrangement links TRBV6-5 to TRBJ1-5; D gene unclear. Germline CDR1 MNHEY, CDR2 SVGAGI. The CDR3 sequence is 12 residues long. The V and J ends lost 6 bases and 6 bases respectively, with 9 bases between them. As DNA, the CDR3 is TGTGCCAGCAGGGGTCCAGGTCAGCCCCAGCATTTT. The encoded protein is CASRGPGQPQHF.

Comments on this clonotype: It is likely a read error, because the conserved phenylalanine at the end of the CDR3 is missing. Because the CDR3's place on the DNA is in doubt, the DNA is left out and the CDR3 is given as listed by TCRdb. The gene calls are TRBV7-3 and TRBJ1-3; the table's D call, TRBD1, has no DNA check behind it. The CDR3 is 9 residues long, ends included. The germline V gene has CDR1 SGHTA and CDR2 FQGTGA. The CDR3 loop is CASSFTGGI.

This clonotype was seen many times. The V gene is TRBV13, the J gene TRBJ1-1, with 8 positions matching TRBD1. The germline gives CDR1 PRHDT, CDR2 FYEKMQ (reference sequence). The CDR3 runs 15 residues. The trim removed 5 bases at V and 4 bases at J, leaving 9 bases unmatched. The CDR3 spells CASSHTGGGGTEAFF. The CDR3 region has the DNA TGTGCCAGCAGCCACACAGGGGGAGGGGGCACTGAAGCTTTCTTT.

The V gene is TRBV5-1, the J gene TRBJ1-1; D unclear. CDR1 is SGHRS, CDR2 YFSETQ, per germline. V was clipped by 1 base and J by 5 bases, with 18 bases between them. The CDR3 has 16 residues. CDR3 bases: TGCGCCAGCAGCTTGAGGTACCGGACGGGGAGGACTGAAGCTTTCTTT. It translates to CASSLRYRTGRTEAFF.

This clonotype has at least ten counts. The V call is TRBV5-6, the J call TRBJ2-7, with 11 bases lining up with TRBD2. After removal of 5 bases from V and 3 bases from J, the junction contained 7 bases not matched to a gene. The CDR3 runs 15 residues. Looked up from germline, CDR1 is SGHDT and CDR2 is YYEEEE. CDR3 DNA: TGTGCCAGCAGGAGAGGGACTAGCGGTTACTACGAGCAGTACTTC. Translated: CASRRGTSGYYEQYF.

At least ten counts were recorded for this clonotype. V is TRBV20-1 and J is TRBJ2-7, with D maybe TRBD2 (6 bases). The length of the CDR3 is 15 residues. CDR1 and CDR2 from the germline V gene are DFQATT and SNEGSKA (reference sequence). Trimming took 1 base from V and 2 from J, leaving 15 bases between them. CDR3 nucleotide sequence: TGCAGTGCTAGAGTTATGGGACTGGGACCCTACGAGCAGTACTTC. Amino acids: CSARVMGLGPYEQYF.

The chain links TRBV7-2 to TRBJ2-2; possible D gene TRBD2, 5 bases. Germline V CDR1 and CDR2: SGHTA, FQGNSA. Trimming left V 5 bases short and J 4 bases short, with 11 bases between. The CDR3 spans 14 residues. DNA of the CDR3: TGTGCCAGCAGCCTGGGCGGGTTCACCGGGGAGCTGTTTTTT. This gives the protein CASSLGGFTGELFF.

Notes on this clonotype: The CDR3 carries no conserved terminal phenylalanine or tryptophan, so it likely arises from a read error. The gene calls are TRBV29-1 and TRBJ1-2; 8 nucleotides line up with TRBD1. The junction had 8 bases not matched to a gene; V was cut back by 4 bases and J by 4 bases. The CDR3 sequence is 14 residues long. The V gene's germline CDR1 is SQVTM and CDR2 ANQGSEA. CDR3 nucleotide sequence: TGCAGCGTTGCCCAGGGGGCAGTTGGCTATGGCTACACCTCC. It is translated as CSVAQGAVGYGYTS.

The J gene is TRBJ2-7, the V gene TRBV10-3, with 11 positions matching TRBD1. There are 14 residues in the CDR3. Germline V gene sequence: CDR1 ENHRY, CDR2 SYGVKD. J gave up 4 bases and V 8 bases, and 7 bases lay outside the gene matches. The CDR3 is CAIAGQGAGYEQYF. CDR3 DNA: TGTGCCATCGCCGGACAGGGGGCCGGGTACGAGCAGTACTTC.

This clonotype was detected ten times or more. This chain's CDR3 is CAISDPSGRAGTEAFF. CDR3 sequence (DNA): TGTGCCATCAGTGATCCCTCGGGGAGGGCGGGCACTGAAGCTTTCTTT. This chain links TRBV10-3 with TRBJ1-1; D not certain. The CDR3 has 16 residues. Trimming stripped 3 bases from V and 4 bases from J, with 18 bases between. CDR1 is ENHRY and CDR2 is SYGVKD in the germline V gene.

This clonotype has at least ten counts. One end of the junction fails to match germline, which may point to a read error. The V and J genes are TRBV10-3 and TRBJ1-6, with a tentative D call TRBD1 (5 bases). The CDR3 length is 14 residues. The germline V gene has CDR1 ENHRY and CDR2 SYGVKD. The CDR3 here is CASSELGASAPLHF. The CDR3 DNA sequence: TGTGCCAGCAGTGAACTCGGGGCCTCTGCACCCCTCCACTTT.

This clonotype was recorded many times. The chain carries TRBV20-1 and TRBJ2-7, with TRBD2 matching 9 bases. V shed 2 bases, J shed 0 bases, and the junction held 2 bases outside the gene matches. The CDR3 contains 14 residues. CDR1 is DFQATT and CDR2 is SNEGSKA in the germline V gene (reference sequence). CDR3 sequence (DNA): TGCAGTGCTAGACTAGCGGGATTCTCCTACGAGCAGTACTTC. It encodes CSARLAGFSYEQYF.

The CDR3 sequence: CATSGNRGVETQYF. DNA of the CDR3: TGTGCCACCAGTGGGAACAGGGGAGTAGAGACCCAGTACTTC. The chain joins TRBV24-1 to TRBJ2-5, with 7 bases that match TRBD1. The germline gives CDR1 KGHDR, CDR2 SFDVKD. V was clipped by 5 bases and J by 4 bases; unmatched bases: 6. This CDR3 comprises 14 residues.

This clonotype was counted once. This chain joins TRBV7-9 and TRBJ2-7; possibly TRBD1 for D (6 bases). The J call may be in error: the DNA end matches TRBJ2-5 better. Germline CDR1 SEHNR, CDR2 FQNEAQ (reference sequence). This CDR3 contains 13 residues. CDR3 amino acids: CASSPDSQGTQYF. In DNA form, the CDR3 reads TGTGCCAGCAGCCCGGACAGCCAGGGGACCCAGTACTTC.

About this clonotype itself: The CDR3 does not end in the conserved phenylalanine or tryptophan, so this is likely a read error. The chain has TRBV7-9 and TRBJ1-2; D is undetermined. CDR1 and CDR2 from the germline V gene are SEHNR and FQNEAQ (reference sequence). The CDR3 totals 14 residues. CDR3 bases: TGCGCCAGCAGCCCCCCGGCTCGGGACTATGGCTACACCCTC. Protein: CASSPPARDYGYTL.

On this clonotype: Germline is not matched at one junction end, which may reflect a read error. The chain has TRBV9 and TRBJ2-6, with 9 bases fitting TRBD1. The CDR3 is 15 amino acids. Germline V gene lookup returns CDR1 SGDLS and CDR2 YYNGEE. This CDR3 is CASGGQGSGANALTF. CDR3 nucleotides: TGTGCCAGCGGCGGACAGGGGTCTGGGGCCAACGCCCTGACTTTC.

This rearrangement joins TRBV29-1 to TRBJ1-6; TRBD1 matches 8 bases. Unmatched junction bases numbered 1, after V lost 4 bases and J lost 8 bases. CDR3 size: 12 residues. Germline V gene data show CDR1 as SQVTM and CDR2 as ANQGSEA. CDR3 sequence: CSVGTGYSPLHF. CDR3 coding DNA: TGCAGCGTTGGGACAGGGTATTCACCCCTCCACTTT.

The rearrangement joins TRBV4-1 to TRBJ1-4; TRBD1 agrees at 12 bases. V trimming: 5 bases; J trimming: 8 bases; junction bases outside the gene matches: 6. Germline CDR1 and CDR2: MGHRA and YSYEKL. CDR3 length: 15 amino acids. As DNA, the CDR3 is TGCGCCAGCAGCTCTACCGGGACAGGGGGCGAAAAACTGTTTTTT. Translating it yields CASSSTGTGGEKLFF.

This clonotype appeared many times. The chain links TRBV7-3 to TRBJ1-1; D is unresolved. The CDR3 totals 15 residues. The V gene's germline CDR1 is SGHTA and CDR2 FQGTGA. The germline V and J ends were trimmed by 6 bases and 4 bases, with 18 bases remaining between them. CDR3 protein: CASSQARGRITEAFF. Written as DNA, the CDR3 is TGTGCCAGCAGTCAAGCCAGAGGGCGCATCACTGAAGCTTTCTTT.

This clonotype was recorded many times. V gene TRBV19 combines with J gene TRBJ2-7; possibly TRBD2 for D (5 bases). The germline V and J ends were trimmed by 4 bases and 4 bases, with 20 bases remaining between them. The CDR3 sequence is 16 residues long. Germline-derived CDR1 and CDR2 are LNHDA and SQIVND (reference sequence). The CDR3: CASSTGSLASQYEQYF. CDR3 in DNA: TGTGCCAGTAGTACCGGCTCCTTAGCGTCCCAATACGAGCAGTACTTC. Drawing the rest from reference TRBV19 and TRBJ2-7, the complete variable domain is DGGITQSPKYLFRKEGQNVTLSCEQNLNHDAMYWYRQDPGQGLRLIYYSQIVNDFQKGDIAEGYSVSREKKESFPLTVTSAQKNPTAFYLCASSTGSLASQYEQYFGPGTRLTVT.

This clonotype was detected ten times or more. CDR3 protein: CASSSPGQGAETQYF. CDR3 sequence (DNA): TGTGCCAGCTCTTCACCGGGACAGGGGGCGGAGACCCAGTACTTC. The chain carries TRBV18 and TRBJ2-5, with 12 nucleotides matching TRBD1. The CDR3 is 15 amino acids. Germline trimming cut 6 bases from V and 5 bases from J; bases unmatched to any gene: 7. The germline gives CDR1 KGHSH, CDR2 LQKENI.

In its sample, this clonotype was seen many times. This rearrangement joins TRBV7-6 to TRBJ2-3; 9 bases map to TRBD2. With V trimmed by 5 bases and J by 14 bases, 8 bases remained unmatched. CDR3 length: 12 residues. Germline CDR1 reads SGHVS; CDR2 reads FNYEAQ. CDR3 protein: CASSGPSGTVYF. CDR3 in DNA: TGTGCCAGCAGCGGCCCTAGCGGGACTGTGTATTTT.

This clonotype was observed many times. The chain uses TRBV27 and TRBJ1-2, with D perhaps TRBD1 (5 bases). The CDR3 totals 11 residues. Trimming cost V 8 bases and J 4 bases, with 8 bases left between them. Germline-derived CDR1 and CDR2 are MNHEY and SMNVEV (reference sequence). The DNA of the CDR3 is TGTGCCAGCCGCGACAGCTATGGCTACACCTTC. Its protein is CASRDSYGYTF.

This clonotype was seen at least ten times. The J gene is TRBJ1-2, the V gene TRBV9; 7 bases are a match to TRBD1. This CDR3 contains 14 residues. Unmatched junction bases numbered 11, after V lost 4 bases and J lost 8 bases. CDR1 is SGDLS and CDR2 is YYNGEE in the germline V gene. CDR3 loop: CASSPPGQEGGYTF. The DNA of the CDR3 is TGTGCCAGCAGCCCACCCGGACAGGAGGGAGGCTACACCTTC.